What follows are 21 T cell receptor beta chains derived from one specimen sequenced in a study of T-cell memory formation after mild COVID-19. Each CDR3 protein is one row after TCRdb ran MiXCR on the 5' RACE reads. The sample has 350,000 to 500,000 distinct CDR3 sequences, over 15% seen once. Sequenced sample: PBMCs or a T cell subset sorted from them (not recorded which). These receptor sequences come from an adult woman who had mild COVID-19 (a few samples of this study predate the infection). Cell type and time point are not known.

This clonotype has more than one count but fewer than ten. The rearrangement uses TRBV7-6 and TRBJ2-5; D gene uncertain. The CDR3 is 15 residues long. Germline CDR1 SGHVS, CDR2 FNYEAQ. The V end lost 0 bases, the J end lost 4 bases, and 12 bases lay between the germline ends. CDR3 nucleotide sequence: TGTGCCAGCAGCTTAGCGCGAGGAATCGGAGAGACCCAGTACTTC. Translating gives CASSLARGIGETQYF.

This clonotype occurred a few times. The V gene is TRBV14, the J gene TRBJ2-1, with D unresolved. CDR1 and CDR2 from the germline V gene are SGHDN and FVKESK. The CDR3 is made up of 12 amino acids. V shed 1 base and J shed 9 bases, with 7 bases lying between them. In DNA, the CDR3 is TGTGCCAGCAGCCAAGCAAGAAGTGAGCAGTTCTTC. This codes for CASSQARSEQFF.

This clonotype was seen more than once but under ten times. V usage is TRBV7-8 and J usage is TRBJ2-3; D uncertain. Germline CDR1 SGHVS, CDR2 FQNEAQ. Deletions cut 2 bases from V and 0 bases from J, with 9 bases between. The CDR3 loop spans 15 amino acids. This chain's CDR3 is CASSLRLVSTDTQYF. CDR3 nucleotide sequence: TGTGCCAGCAGCTTAAGGCTAGTTAGCACAGATACGCAGTATTTT.

The V and J genes are TRBV5-4 and TRBJ2-7, with TRBD1 as a possible D gene (6 bases). Trimming stripped 3 bases from V and 3 bases from J, with 16 bases between. This CDR3 has 15 amino acids. Germline V lookup: CDR1 SGHNT, CDR2 YYREEE (reference sequence). CDR3 in DNA: TGTGCCAGCAGCTGGGGTGGGGGCGGCCACTACGAGCAGTACTTC. Its translation is CASSWGGGGHYEQYF.

This clonotype was seen more than once but under ten times. The chain couples TRBV5-1 to TRBJ2-3; TRBD2 matches 8 bases. V dropped 3 bases and J dropped 4; count of bases not matched to a gene: 7. CDR3 length: 15 amino acids. Germline V gene lookup returns CDR1 SGHRS and CDR2 YFSETQ. The CDR3 sequence: CASSSIAGIADTQYF. The CDR3 DNA reads TGCGCCAGCAGCTCTATAGCGGGAATAGCAGATACGCAGTATTTT.

This clonotype was counted between two and nine times. One junction end does not reproduce the germline sequence, and a read error may be involved. The chain employs TRBV20-1 and TRBJ2-2, with D possibly TRBD2 on 6 matching bases. CDR1 is DFQATT and CDR2 is SNEGSKA in the germline V gene (reference sequence). This CDR3 has 15 amino acids. The DNA for the CDR3 is TGCAGTGCTGTAGAACCAGGCCTCAACACCGGGGGGCTGTTTTTT. The encoded protein is CSAVEPGLNTGGLFF.

This clonotype was observed a few times. J is TRBJ2-7 and V is TRBV6-6; TRBD1 is a possible D gene (5 bases). CDR3 size: 13 residues. V lost 6 bases and J lost 8, with 17 bases in between. Germline values: CDR1 MNHNY, CDR2 SVGAGI (reference sequence). As DNA, the CDR3 is TGTGCCAGCAGGATGGACCGACAGCGTCAGCAGTACTTC. Translation gives CASRMDRQRQQYF.

This clonotype was recorded at least ten times. This chain links TRBV5-6 with TRBJ2-7; maybe TRBD2 (6 bases). The CDR3 is 16 residues long. Germline assignment: CDR1 SGHDT and CDR2 YYEEEE. V gave up 4 bases and J gave up 2 bases, with 19 bases separating them. CDR3 sequence reads: CASSPDGGLEAYEQYF. Here the CDR3 DNA reads TGTGCCAGCAGCCCCGACGGGGGACTCGAGGCCTACGAGCAGTACTTC.

This clonotype was seen more than once but under ten times. The chain is built from TRBV3-1 and TRBJ2-5; TRBD2 aligns across 10 bases. The V segment lost 3 bases and the J segment 5 bases; nucleotides outside the gene matches: 6. The germline gives CDR1 LGHDT, CDR2 YNNKEL (reference sequence). The CDR3 covers 15 residues. CDR3 region: CASSQPWTSGETQYF. CDR3 DNA: TGTGCCAGCAGCCAGCCCTGGACTAGCGGTGAGACCCAGTACTTC.

This clonotype was observed many times. The chain uses TRBV2 and TRBJ2-3; D remains unclear. V dropped 3 bases and J dropped 6 bases, with 7 bases sitting between them. Germline CDR1 SNHLY, CDR2 FYNNEI. The CDR3 is made up of 12 amino acids. The CDR3, as DNA: TGTGCCAGCAGTGACCCCAGGGATACGCAGTATTTT. The encoded protein is CASSDPRDTQYF.

The chain carries TRBV20-1 and TRBJ2-1, with D unclear. The CDR3 consists of 13 residues. V was pared by 4 bases and J by 7 bases, with 14 bases between. The V gene's germline CDR1 is DFQATT and CDR2 SNEGSKA (reference sequence). The CDR3 DNA sequence: TGCAGTGCTAAAGAGGATCCCCAGAATGAGCAGTTCTTC. As protein: CSAKEDPQNEQFF.

This clonotype was observed a handful of times. The J gene is TRBJ1-1, the V gene TRBV2; no clear D. V was pared by 6 bases and J by 3 bases, with 14 bases between. CDR1 and CDR2 (germline): SNHLY, FYNNEI. The CDR3 length is 14 residues. The CDR3 bases are TGTGCCAGCAGGAACTTTATCGGGGACACTGAAGCTTTCTTT. Protein product: CASRNFIGDTEAFF.

This clonotype was seen ten or more times. The rearrangement joins TRBV15 to TRBJ2-4, with D possibly matching TRBD2 (5 bases). The CDR3 is 16 amino acids. Between the trimmed V and J ends, which lost 3 bases and 7 bases, there was a span of 19 bases. Germline CDR1 LNHNV, CDR2 YYDKDF (reference sequence). This CDR3 is CATSSFLAEENNIQYF. The CDR3 coding sequence is TGTGCCACCAGCAGCTTCCTGGCGGAGGAGAATAACATTCAGTACTTC.

This clonotype occurred a few times. The J gene is TRBJ1-1, the V gene TRBV6-4; TRBD1 matches at 7 bases. The V gene's germline CDR1 is MRHNA and CDR2 SNTAGT. The CDR3 sequence is 14 residues long. The J segment lost 4 bases and the V segment lost 6 bases, leaving 8 bases of the junction unmatched. The CDR3 DNA reads as TGTGCCAGCAGGGCGACAGGGCTGGGCACTGAAGCTTTCTTT. This sequence encodes CASRATGLGTEAFF.

As to this clonotype: At one boundary the junction diverges from the germline segment, which might be a read error. This chain links TRBV12-3 or TRBV12-4 with TRBJ1-4; 9 nucleotides match TRBD1. The CDR3 runs to 18 residues. The CDR3 sequence is CASSLGTGGQGLNEKLFF. The CDR3 DNA is TGTGCCAGCAGCTTAGGAACTGGGGGACAGGGCCTTAATGAAAAACTGTTTTTT.

The chain couples TRBV28 to TRBJ1-1; no clear D. Germline CDR1 and CDR2: MDHEN and SYDVKM. This CDR3 has 15 amino acids. The ends were cut back, 2 bases at V and 5 bases at J, with 15 bases in the middle. CDR3 loop: CASSLGPDKETEAFF. The CDR3 bases are TGTGCCAGCAGTTTAGGACCCGATAAAGAGACTGAAGCTTTCTTT.

This clonotype came up a few times. The chain couples TRBV7-8 to TRBJ2-5, with a tentative D call TRBD1 (6 bases). The CDR3 length is 15 residues. The germline gives CDR1 SGHVS, CDR2 FQNEAQ. With 3 bases removed from V and 4 bases from J, the gap between germline ends came to 15 bases. The CDR3 here is CASSFLGAAGETQYF. The CDR3 nucleotides read TGTGCCAGCAGCTTTTTGGGGGCCGCAGGAGAGACCCAGTACTTC.

This clonotype was counted only a few times. The chain recombines TRBV4-1 with TRBJ1-5; no reliable D call. The ends were cut back, 2 bases at V and 3 bases at J, with 5 bases in the middle. Germline V gives CDR1 MGHRA, CDR2 YSYEKL. This CDR3 comprises 13 residues. The CDR3 is CASSQSANQPQHF. The CDR3, as DNA: TGCGCCAGCAGCCAATCCGCCAATCAGCCCCAGCATTTT.

The CDR3 spells CATSDWGNEQFF. The CDR3 DNA is TGTGCCACCAGTGATTGGGGCAATGAGCAGTTCTTC. The chain carries TRBV24-1 and TRBJ2-1; no reliable D call. V was pared by 2 bases and J by 6 bases, with 4 bases between. The CDR3 consists of 12 residues. Germline V gives CDR1 KGHDR, CDR2 SFDVKD.

This clonotype was seen a few times. The rearrangement joins TRBV5-6 to TRBJ1-4; D perhaps matches TRBD1 (6 bases). The CDR3 is 15 amino acids. Per the germline V gene, CDR1 is SGHDT and CDR2 is YYEEEE. The ends were cut back, 4 bases at V and 10 bases at J, with 20 bases in the middle. The CDR3 DNA reads TGTGCCAGCAGCATCTCCGACAGGCGGTCCGGAAAACTGTTTTTT. It translates to CASSISDRRSGKLFF.

This clonotype has more than one count but fewer than ten. The V gene is TRBV2, the J gene TRBJ2-7; 8 positions match TRBD2. This CDR3 comprises 14 residues. The V and J ends lost 4 bases and 4 bases, in that order; junction bases with no gene match: 6. Germline CDR1 and CDR2: SNHLY and FYNNEI. The CDR3 DNA reads TGTGCCAGCAGTGCGACTAGCGAGTTATACGAGCAGTACTTC. Translation: CASSATSELYEQYF.